A single sample gave rise to the 9 T cell receptor beta chains below, sequenced in a study of cytomegalovirus exposure and HLA in healthy donors. The PCR had 60 Vbeta and 13 Jbeta primers. Using immunoSEQ multiplex PCR, the repertoire was profiled, and TCRdb retains in-frame clones only, with some absent. Among 150,000 or so clones listed, roughly 70% were seen once. Sequencing used PBMCs. Source of these receptors: a man aged 18 to 35 in good health and CMV-seropositive.

This chain links TRBV28 with TRBJ1-5; D may be TRBD1 (6 bases). This CDR3 has 15 amino acids. Trimming left V 6 bases short and J 3 bases short, with 15 bases between. Germline V gene data show CDR1 as MDHEN and CDR2 as SYDVKM. In DNA form, the CDR3 reads TGTGCCAGCAGAATGCCTGACAGGCTCAATCAGCCCCAGCATTTT. Amino acid sequence: CASRMPDRLNQPQHF.

The CDR3 nucleotides read TGTGCCAGCAGTCGAACAGGGATTATGCAGCCCCAGCATTTT. The encoded protein is CASSRTGIMQPQHF. The rearrangement uses TRBV6-5 and TRBJ1-5; tentatively, D is TRBD1 (6 bases). V lost 5 bases to trimming and J lost 7 bases, with 15 bases between them. The germline V gene has CDR1 MNHEY and CDR2 SVGAGI. This CDR3 contains 14 residues.

The CDR3: CASSLQGEQPQHF. The CDR3 DNA sequence: TGTGCCAGCAGCTTACAAGGGGAACAGCCCCAGCATTTT. The rearrangement uses TRBV5-4 and TRBJ1-5; perhaps TRBD1 as D (5 bases). This CDR3 has 13 amino acids. Trimming cost V 2 bases and J 7 bases, with 10 bases left between them. CDR1 and CDR2 (germline): SGHNT, YYREEE (reference sequence).

The chain is built from TRBV7-9 and TRBJ2-6; 10 bases are shared with TRBD2. The CDR3 extends over 18 amino acids. Germline CDR1 and CDR2: SEHNR and FQNEAQ (reference sequence). J gave up 2 bases and V 6 bases, and 10 bases lay outside the gene matches. CDR3 nucleotide sequence: TGTGCCAGCAGACCGTGGAGCGGGGGGGATCCTGGGGCCAACGTCCTGACTTTC. This sequence encodes CASRPWSGGDPGANVLTF.

V usage is TRBV19 and J usage is TRBJ2-7, with 9 bases fitting TRBD1. This CDR3 has 14 amino acids. The germline V gene encodes CDR1 LNHDA and CDR2 SQIVND (reference sequence). V shed 5 bases, J shed 2 bases, and the junction held 4 bases outside the gene matches. CDR3 coding DNA: TGTGCCAGTAGTCTCCACAGGGGGCCCTACGAGCAGTACTTC. It yields the protein CASSLHRGPYEQYF.

This rearrangement joins TRBV9 to TRBJ2-3; D gene unclear. Germline V gene lookup returns CDR1 SGDLS and CDR2 YYNGEE. The CDR3 runs 16 residues. The V and J ends lost 0 bases and 1 base respectively, with 12 bases between them. In DNA form, the CDR3 reads TGTGCCAGCAGCGTAGTGCCCCTCGAGGGCACAGATACGCAGTATTTT. Its protein product is CASSVVPLEGTDTQYF.

The chain combines TRBV7-6 with TRBJ2-5; D is undetermined. The CDR3 consists of 13 residues. The germline gives CDR1 SGHVS, CDR2 FNYEAQ. V was trimmed by 3 bases and J by 2 bases, leaving 7 bases between them. The chain's CDR3 is CASSFAVQETQYF. The CDR3 nucleotides read TGTGCCAGCAGCTTTGCAGTTCAAGAGACCCAGTACTTC.

The V and J genes are TRBV5-1 and TRBJ1-4; TRBD1 matches 9 bases. Germline CDR1 and CDR2: SGHRS and YFSETQ. CDR3 length: 16 residues. V trimming: 5 bases; J trimming: 7 bases; junction bases outside the gene matches: 12. CDR3 residues: CASRPSTGGGSEKLFF. The CDR3 bases are TGCGCCAGCAGACCTTCGACAGGGGGAGGGAGTGAAAAACTGTTTTTT.

The CDR3 reads CASSPRGYMDNVNQPQHF. CDR3 nucleotides: TGTGCCAGCAGCCCGCGGGGATACATGGACAATGTCAATCAGCCCCAGCATTTT. The rearrangement links TRBV21-1 to TRBJ1-5. TRBV21-1 is a pseudogene locus. The CDR3 runs 18 residues.